This TCR beta chain stems from a study of identical twins. Study-level points and caveats: Twin pairs' shared out-of-frame alpha sequences were enriched in low generation probability.

The CDR3 is 15 residues long. A few counts support this clonotype. Its antigen is unidentified. TCRdb reprocessed the 5' RACE reads via MiXCR and lists one record per CDR3 protein. The table includes roughly 1.6 million distinct CDR3 sequences, around 29% detected once. The TCR originated in a newborn girl in good health. The chain joins TRBV21-1 to TRBJ2-7; no DNA check was done on the table's D call, TRBD1. TRBV21-1 corresponds to a pseudogene. Material for sequencing was cord blood. Here the CDR3 DNA reads TGTGCCAGCAGCAGCAAAGGGACAGGGGTTTACGAGCAGTACTTC. Translating it yields CASSSKGTGVYEQYF.